The 23 T cell receptor beta chains presented below share a single source sample, sequenced in a study of blood T cell repertoires in COVID-19. TCRdb's table, derived via immunoSEQ multiplex PCR, lists solely in-frame clones and lacks some. The repertoire has roughly 230,000 clones, about 83% of them found once; the top ten carry 4%. Sequencing was carried out using peripheral blood. The receptors shown here come from a man aged 50-60 years with acute or convalescent COVID-19.

This chain links TRBV19 with TRBJ2-2, with 7 bases lining up with TRBD1. Germline trimming cut 6 bases from V and 3 bases from J; bases unmatched to any gene: 7. Germline V CDR1 and CDR2: LNHDA, SQIVND (reference sequence). CDR3 length equals 15 residues. In nucleotides, the CDR3 is TGTGCCAGTAGCATTGGACAGGCTCACACCGGGGAGCTGTTTTTT. Translation gives CASSIGQAHTGELFF.

This clone appeared a few times. This rearrangement joins TRBV7-6 to TRBJ1-1; 7 nucleotides line up with TRBD1. The germline CDR1 and CDR2 sequences are SGHVS and FNYEAQ. The CDR3 contains 15 residues. The J segment lost 3 bases and the V segment lost 5 bases, leaving 9 bases of the junction unmatched. Written as DNA, the CDR3 is TGTGCCAGCAGCGCAAACAGGGGAGAATACACTGAAGCTTTCTTT. Amino acids: CASSANRGEYTEAFF.

The chain joins TRBV29-1 to TRBJ2-1; 9 nucleotides match TRBD2. Germline V gene sequence: CDR1 SQVTM, CDR2 ANQGSEA. The CDR3 runs to 15 residues. V lost 7 bases and J lost 8; bases outside the gene matches: 15. The CDR3 region is CSGLRGSGGWDEQFF. The CDR3 region has the DNA TGCAGCGGCCTAAGGGGTAGCGGGGGTTGGGATGAGCAGTTCTTC.

J is TRBJ2-1 and V is TRBV6-6; TRBD1 matches 9 bases. This CDR3 has 15 residues. Germline CDR1 MNHNY, CDR2 SVGAGI (reference sequence). The J segment lost 6 bases and the V segment lost 6 bases, leaving 9 bases of the junction unmatched. CDR3 sequence reads: CASSPGTGYSNEQFF. CDR3 DNA sequence: TGTGCCAGCAGCCCCGGGACAGGGTATAGCAATGAGCAGTTCTTC.

The V call is TRBV4-1, the J call TRBJ1-1, with a tentative D call TRBD1 (5 bases). The CDR3 runs to 14 residues. CDR1 MGHRA and CDR2 YSYEKL come from the germline V gene. The ends were cut back, 1 base at V and 7 bases at J, with 13 bases in the middle. The CDR3 nucleotides are TGCGCCAGCAGCCAAGGGAGGGACGGGGATGAAGCTTTCTTT. It encodes CASSQGRDGDEAFF.

The rearrangement uses TRBV6-5 and TRBJ1-3; D is undetermined. Germline loops: CDR1 MNHEY, CDR2 SVGAGI. Trimming cost V 2 bases and J 2 bases, with 4 bases left between them. This CDR3 is built from 13 residues. CDR3 nucleotides: TGTGCCAGCAGTTACCCGGCTGGAAACACCATATATTTT. Translated: CASSYPAGNTIYF.

This sequence joins TRBV19 and TRBJ2-1; tentatively, D is TRBD1 (5 bases). The CDR3 contains 17 residues. From germline, CDR1 is LNHDA and CDR2 SQIVND (reference sequence). Deletions cut 5 bases from V and 0 bases from J, with 17 bases between. The CDR3 sequence: CASSSPRQGGSYNEQFF. In DNA, the CDR3 is TGTGCCAGTAGTTCACCGCGGCAGGGCGGCTCCTACAATGAGCAGTTCTTC. The full variable domain, rest sourced from reference TRBV19 and TRBJ2-1, is DGGITQSPKYLFRKEGQNVTLSCEQNLNHDAMYWYRQDPGQGLRLIYYSQIVNDFQKGDIAEGYSVSREKKESFPLTVTSAQKNPTAFYLCASSSPRQGGSYNEQFFGPGTRLTVL.

The chain joins TRBV30 to TRBJ1-1, with 8 bases aligning to TRBD1. This CDR3 has 15 amino acids. Trimming removed 4 bases from V and 1 base from J; junction bases left unmatched: 8. Germline-derived CDR1 and CDR2 are GTSNPN and SVGIG (reference sequence). The CDR3 DNA follows: TGTGCCTGGATTAGGGACAGGATTTCGAACACTGAAGCTTTCTTT. This encodes CAWIRDRISNTEAFF. The full variable domain, in which reference TRBV30 and TRBJ1-1 provide the parts outside the CDR3, is SQTIHQWPATLVQPVGSPLSLECTVEGTSNPNLYWYRQAAGRGLQLLFYSVGIGQISSEVPQNLSASRPQDRQFILSSKKLLLSDSGFYLCAWIRDRISNTEAFFGQGTRLTVV.

The rearrangement uses TRBV7-8 and TRBJ1-2, with D hard to call. Trimming stripped 3 bases from V and 4 bases from J, with 18 bases between. Germline V lookup: CDR1 SGHVS, CDR2 FQNEAQ. The CDR3 is 16 residues long. CDR3 coding DNA: TGTGCCAGCAGCTTCAGGACCTTCAGCGGGTCCTATGGCTACACCTTC. Residues: CASSFRTFSGSYGYTF.

The chain carries TRBV6-6 and TRBJ2-2; 7 bases map to TRBD1. J gave up 0 bases and V 8 bases, and 9 bases lay outside the gene matches. CDR3 length: 16 residues. Germline lookup yields CDR1 MNHNY and CDR2 SVGAGI (reference sequence). The CDR3: CASWTGRVANTGELFF. The DNA of the CDR3 is TGTGCCAGCTGGACAGGTCGAGTCGCGAACACCGGGGAGCTGTTTTTT.

This clone has only a few counts. The rearrangement links TRBV30 to TRBJ2-3; 10 bases align to TRBD1. V trimming: 5 bases; J trimming: 3 bases; junction bases outside the gene matches: 5. Germline values: CDR1 GTSNPN, CDR2 SVGIG (reference sequence). The length of the CDR3 is 14 residues. In DNA, the CDR3 is TGTGCCTGGGGACGGACAGGGGGTACAGATACGCAGTATTTT. Translating gives CAWGRTGGTDTQYF.

The rearrangement joins TRBV7-9 to TRBJ2-3; 7 bases map to TRBD1. Germline CDR1 and CDR2: SEHNR and FQNEAQ (reference sequence). The CDR3 sequence is 13 residues long. Losses at the gene ends were 5 bases for V and 6 bases for J; bases not matched to a gene: 5. CDR3 sequence reads: CASSDRVGDTQYF. CDR3 nucleotide sequence: TGTGCCAGCAGCGACAGGGTTGGGGATACGCAGTATTTT.

This chain links TRBV19 with TRBJ1-2; TRBD1 agrees at 9 bases. The germline CDR1 and CDR2 sequences are LNHDA and SQIVND (reference sequence). This CDR3 has 16 amino acids. V was clipped by 5 bases and J by 8 bases; unmatched bases: 15. CDR3 sequence (DNA): TGTGCCAGTAGTCTCAAACCCACAGGGGGCAATTACGGCTACACCTTC. Protein: CASSLKPTGGNYGYTF. Full variable domain (missing parts from reference TRBV19 and TRBJ1-2): DGGITQSPKYLFRKEGQNVTLSCEQNLNHDAMYWYRQDPGQGLRLIYYSQIVNDFQKGDIAEGYSVSREKKESFPLTVTSAQKNPTAFYLCASSLKPTGGNYGYTFGSGTRLTVV.

This clone was seen a handful of times. The chain uses TRBV5-1 and TRBJ1-4; 8 nucleotides align to TRBD1. The length of the CDR3 is 15 residues. V lost 3 bases and J lost 8; bases outside the gene matches: 9. Germline loops: CDR1 SGHRS, CDR2 YFSETQ. The CDR3 spells CASSSQGALREKLFF. CDR3 sequence (DNA): TGCGCCAGCAGCTCCCAGGGGGCGTTAAGGGAAAAACTGTTTTTT.

The chain is built from TRBV19 and TRBJ1-2; the D gene is possibly TRBD1 (5 bases). This CDR3 has 12 amino acids. Per the germline V gene, CDR1 is LNHDA and CDR2 is SQIVND (reference sequence). Trimming removed 7 bases from V and 7 bases from J, with 13 bases in between. CDR3 amino acids: CASNQGYGGYTF. DNA of the CDR3: TGTGCCAGTAACCAGGGTTATGGTGGCTACACCTTC.

This clone was recorded a few times. The chain is built from TRBV7-8 and TRBJ2-1; TRBD1 is a possible D gene (6 bases). V was pared by 4 bases and J by 7 bases, with 11 bases between. Looked up from germline, CDR1 is SGHVS and CDR2 is FQNEAQ. CDR3 length: 13 residues. The DNA for the CDR3 is TGTGCCAGCAGCTCAACAGGGAAAAATGAGCAGTTCTTC. Protein product: CASSSTGKNEQFF.

The chain couples TRBV5-1 to TRBJ1-4; possible D gene TRBD1, 5 bases. The CDR3 loop spans 17 amino acids. Germline values: CDR1 SGHRS, CDR2 YFSETQ. V was trimmed by 0 bases and J by 6 bases, leaving 18 bases between them. DNA for the CDR3: TGCGCCAGCAGCTTGGAGGCCAGGGTAAAGTTGGATGAAAAACTGTTTTTT. It is translated as CASSLEARVKLDEKLFF. Full variable domain (missing parts from reference TRBV5-1 and TRBJ1-4): KAGVTQTPRYLIKTRGQQVTLSCSPISGHRSVSWYQQTPGQGLQFLFEYFSETQRNKGNFPGRFSGRQFSNSRSEMNVSTLELGDSALYLCASSLEARVKLDEKLFFGSGTQLSVL.

This sequence joins TRBV3-1 (or the pseudogene TRBV3-2) and TRBJ2-7, with D perhaps TRBD1 (5 bases). V gave up 7 bases and J gave up 6 bases, with 19 bases separating them. Germline V gene data show CDR1 as LGHDT and CDR2 as YNNKEL (reference sequence). CDR3 length equals 14 residues. CDR3 coding DNA: TGTGCCAGCACCCAGGACACCACAACTGGCGAGCAGTACTTC. The encoded protein is CASTQDTTTGEQYF.

The chain has TRBV10-2 and TRBJ1-2; the D gene is possibly TRBD1 (5 bases). Per germline, CDR1 WSHSY and CDR2 SAAADI. There are 15 residues in the CDR3. Trimming removed 2 bases from V and 4 bases from J, with 14 bases in between. For the CDR3, the DNA is TGCGCCAGCAGTGAGCGGGTGGAGGGGATCTATGGCTACACCTTC. It translates to CASSERVEGIYGYTF.

The chain carries TRBV24-1 and TRBJ2-6, with D tentatively TRBD1 (6 bases). This CDR3 comprises 17 residues. The V end lost 5 bases, the J end lost 1 base, and 14 bases lay between the germline ends. The germline V gene has CDR1 KGHDR and CDR2 SFDVKD. In nucleotides, the CDR3 is TGTGCCACCAGTGCCCAAACAGGGTATTCTGGGGCCAACGTCCTGACTTTC. Translating gives CATSAQTGYSGANVLTF.

This chain links TRBV2 with TRBJ2-2, with TRBD2 matching 9 bases. Germline values: CDR1 SNHLY, CDR2 FYNNEI. The CDR3 spans 16 residues. V lost 3 bases, J lost 0 bases, and 2 bases stayed unmatched. The chain's CDR3 is CASSETSGANTGELFF. The CDR3 bases are TGTGCCAGCAGTGAGACTAGCGGCGCGAACACCGGGGAGCTGTTTTTT.

The chain joins TRBV18 to TRBJ2-3; D is possibly TRBD2 (8 bases). This CDR3 spans 16 amino acids. V was cut by 6 bases and J by 4 bases, with 20 bases left in between. The germline V gene encodes CDR1 KGHSH and CDR2 LQKENI. CDR3 bases: TGTGCCAGCTCCCCAGGGGGACTAGTGTCGTCAGATACGCAGTATTTT. This codes for CASSPGGLVSSDTQYF.

The chain is built from TRBV15 and TRBJ1-3; 8 bases are a match to TRBD1. This CDR3 comprises 15 residues. V was clipped by 0 bases and J by 2 bases; unmatched bases: 0. Germline CDR1 reads LNHNV; CDR2 reads YYDKDF (reference sequence). This chain's CDR3 is CATSRETGAGNTIYF. DNA of the CDR3: TGTGCCACCAGCAGAGAGACAGGGGCTGGAAACACCATATATTTT.